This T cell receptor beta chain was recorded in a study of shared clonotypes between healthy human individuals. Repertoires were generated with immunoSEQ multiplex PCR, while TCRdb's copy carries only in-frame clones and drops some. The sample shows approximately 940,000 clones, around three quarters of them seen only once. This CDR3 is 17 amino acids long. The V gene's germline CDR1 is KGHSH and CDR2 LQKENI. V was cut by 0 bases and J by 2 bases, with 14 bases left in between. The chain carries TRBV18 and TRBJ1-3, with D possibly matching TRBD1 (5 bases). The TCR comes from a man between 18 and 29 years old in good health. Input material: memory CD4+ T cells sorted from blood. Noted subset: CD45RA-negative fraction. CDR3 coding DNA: TGTGCCAGCTCACCACCGCGGGGGAACTCAGCTGGAAACACCATATATTTT. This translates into CASSPPRGNSAGNTIYF. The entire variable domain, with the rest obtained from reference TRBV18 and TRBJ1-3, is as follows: NAGVMQNPRHLVRRRGQEARLRCSPMKGHSHVYWYRQLPEEGLKFMVYLQKENIIDESGMPKERFSAEFPKEGPSILRIQQVVRGDSAAYFCASSPPRGNSAGNTIYFGEGSWLTVV.